The clone carrying this TCR beta chain came up a few times. The sample belongs to a study of T cell changes during pregnancy in multiple sclerosis. Sequencing used immunoSEQ multiplex PCR; TCRdb keeps in-frame clones, though not all of them. The sample lists around 63,000 clones; 91% were seen once. Germline loops: CDR1 GTSNPN, CDR2 SVGIG (reference sequence). The CDR3 is 14 amino acids. With 1 base clipped from V and 0 bases from J, the junction kept 1 base outside the gene matches. This TCR derives from a female donor in good health, enrolled as a control in a pregnancy study. Sequenced material: peripheral blood, taken after pregnancy. The chain joins TRBV30 to TRBJ1-1, with TRBD1 matching 8 bases. The CDR3 loop reads CAWSGQGLNTEAFF. CDR3 sequence (DNA): TGTGCCTGGAGTGGACAGGGGCTGAACACTGAAGCTTTCTTT. Using reference TRBV30 and TRBJ1-1 for the parts outside the CDR3, the full variable domain is SQTIHQWPATLVQPVGSPLSLECTVEGTSNPNLYWYRQAAGRGLQLLFYSVGIGQISSEVPQNLSASRPQDRQFILSSKKLLLSDSGFYLCAWSGQGLNTEAFFGQGTRLTVV.